One sample yielded the 24 T cell receptor beta chains listed below, sequenced in a study of blood T cell repertoires in COVID-19. The data were produced by immunoSEQ multiplex PCR, yet TCRdb's version contains in-frame clones alone and is incomplete. The data show more than 300,000 clones, with more than 75% seen just once and more than 9% held by the top ten. Sequenced material: PBMCs or T cells enriched from blood (not recorded which). The receptors derive from a young woman who had recovered from COVID-19.

The chain is built from TRBV30 and TRBJ1-4; 7 bases align to TRBD1. Germline V gene lookup returns CDR1 GTSNPN and CDR2 SVGIG (reference sequence). This CDR3 region has 15 residues. V trimming: 2 bases; J trimming: 5 bases; junction bases outside the gene matches: 8. The CDR3 DNA reads TGTGCCTGGAGTTATCCCGGGACAGAGAATGAAAAACTGTTTTTT. Protein: CAWSYPGTENEKLFF.

The gene calls are TRBV30 and TRBJ1-1; 9 positions match TRBD1. V shed 5 bases and J 1 base; nucleotides not matched to a gene: 5. The CDR3 spans 14 residues. CDR1 is GTSNPN, CDR2 SVGIG, per germline (reference sequence). In DNA form, the CDR3 reads TGTGCCTGGCGAATACAGGGGGCGAACACTGAAGCTTTCTTT. Protein product: CAWRIQGANTEAFF.

This clone was seen a single time. The rearrangement joins TRBV6-5 to TRBJ1-1, with a possible D match to TRBD1 (6 bases). Germline V lookup: CDR1 MNHEY, CDR2 SVGAGI. The CDR3 is made up of 12 amino acids. Deletions cut 6 bases from V and 5 bases from J, with 10 bases between. CDR3 nucleotides: TGTGCCAGCAGGGGGGCACTTACTGAAGCTTTCTTT. Protein product: CASRGALTEAFF.

The chain couples TRBV7-9 to TRBJ1-1; 8 positions match TRBD1. This CDR3 has 13 amino acids. Per the germline V gene, CDR1 is SEHNR and CDR2 is FQNEAQ (reference sequence). The J segment lost 10 bases and the V segment lost 7 bases, leaving 11 bases of the junction unmatched. The CDR3 nucleotides read TGTGCCAGCATCGGACAGGGTGGAGGTGTAGCTTTCTTT. This gives the protein CASIGQGGGVAFF.

The chain couples TRBV3-1 (or the pseudogene TRBV3-2) to TRBJ1-4; TRBD1 aligns across 11 bases. Germline V CDR1 and CDR2: LGHDT, YNNKEL (reference sequence). J was trimmed by 7 bases and V by 11 bases; bases with no gene match: 6. This CDR3 is 13 amino acids long. CDR3 in DNA: TGTGCCTCCCGGGACAGGGGGGCTGAAAAACTGTTTTTT. Translation: CASRDRGAEKLFF.

The chain links TRBV30 to TRBJ2-7, with 10 bases lining up with TRBD2. Looked up from germline, CDR1 is GTSNPN and CDR2 is SVGIG (reference sequence). The CDR3 has 13 amino acids. V shed 4 bases and J 4 bases; nucleotides not matched to a gene: 4. DNA for the CDR3: TGTGCCTGGACCGGGACTAGCGCTTACGAGCAGTACTTC. Protein: CAWTGTSAYEQYF.

The chain employs TRBV24-1 and TRBJ2-1; tentative D call: TRBD2 (6 bases). Trimming stripped 9 bases from V and 0 bases from J, with 20 bases between. CDR1 and CDR2 (germline): KGHDR, SFDVKD. The length of the CDR3 is 17 residues. CDR3 sequence (DNA): TGTGCCACCGCCTCTTCGACTAGTTTCCACTCCTACAATGAGCAGTTCTTC. Encoded protein: CATASSTSFHSYNEQFF.

This rearrangement joins TRBV5-8 to TRBJ2-1, with D possibly matching TRBD2 (6 bases). V was clipped by 1 base and J by 3 bases, with 14 bases between them. The germline V gene encodes CDR1 SGHTS and CDR2 YDEGEE. This CDR3 spans 16 amino acids. In nucleotides, the CDR3 is TGTGCCAGCAGCTTGCTGACCGGGAGTCTCTACAATGAGCAGTTCTTC. This sequence encodes CASSLLTGSLYNEQFF. The full variable domain, its missing parts supplied by reference TRBV5-8 and TRBJ2-1, is EAGVTQSPTHLIKTRGQQATLRCSPISGHTSVYWYQQALGLGLQFLLWYDEGEERNRGNFPPRFSGRQFPNYSSELNVNALELEDSALYLCASSLLTGSLYNEQFFGPGTRLTVL.

The chain has TRBV30 and TRBJ2-5; 8 bases align to TRBD2. CDR1 and CDR2 (germline): GTSNPN, SVGIG (reference sequence). J lost 5 bases, V lost 8 bases, and 10 bases had no gene match. The CDR3 has 13 amino acids. CDR3 nucleotides: TGTGCCCGGGGGGGGGCACTTTTCGAGACCCAGTACTTC. Amino acids: CARGGALFETQYF.

V gene TRBV24-1 combines with J gene TRBJ1-5; 9 positions match TRBD1. This CDR3 spans 16 amino acids. Germline CDR1 and CDR2: KGHDR and SFDVKD. J was trimmed by 9 bases and V by 4 bases; bases with no gene match: 12. Here the CDR3 DNA reads TGTGCCACCAGTGAGAGAGCCGGGGACAGGGTTCGGCCCCAGCATTTT. As protein: CATSERAGDRVRPQHF.

The chain employs TRBV7-2 and TRBJ2-7, with 10 bases identical to TRBD2. Germline values: CDR1 SGHTA, CDR2 FQGNSA. The CDR3 loop spans 15 amino acids. The ends lost 0 bases at V and 3 bases at J; junction bases unmatched: 2. The chain's CDR3 is CASSLAGTSVYEQYF. For the CDR3, the DNA is TGTGCCAGCAGCTTAGCCGGGACTAGCGTCTACGAGCAGTACTTC.

V usage is TRBV5-8 and J usage is TRBJ1-6; D unclear. V lost 1 base and J 6 bases, leaving 5 bases between the germline ends. This CDR3 is built from 13 residues. Germline V CDR1 and CDR2: SGHTS, YDEGEE. CDR3 amino acids: CASSLQANSPLHF. DNA of the CDR3: TGTGCCAGCAGCTTGCAGGCTAATTCACCCCTCCACTTT.

The chain recombines TRBV3-1 (or the pseudogene TRBV3-2) with TRBJ2-7; D might be TRBD1 (5 bases). The V end lost 0 bases, the J end lost 0 bases, and 9 bases lay between the germline ends. This CDR3 contains 15 residues. Germline loops: CDR1 LGHDT, CDR2 YNNKEL (reference sequence). This CDR3 is CASSQDGAYSYEQYF. Written as DNA, the CDR3 is TGTGCCAGCAGCCAAGATGGGGCGTACTCCTACGAGCAGTACTTC.

Notes on this clone: Within the sample, other DNA sequences also encode this same CDR3. V usage is TRBV7-9 and J usage is TRBJ2-1, with D uncertain. Germline V lookup: CDR1 SEHNR, CDR2 FQNEAQ (reference sequence). V lost 5 bases, J lost 4 bases, and 9 bases lay in between. This CDR3 region has 13 residues. CDR3 in amino acids: CASSLSSYNEQFF. For the CDR3, the DNA is TGTGCCAGCAGCCTCTCTAGTTACAATGAGCAGTTCTTC. Drawing the rest from reference TRBV7-9 and TRBJ2-1, the complete variable domain is DTGVSQNPRHKITKRGQNVTFRCDPISEHNRLYWYRQTLGQGPEFLTYFQNEAQLEKSRLLSDRFSAERPKGSFSTLEIQRTEQGDSAMYLCASSLSSYNEQFFGPGTRLTVL.

This chain joins TRBV9 and TRBJ2-7, with 7 bases fitting TRBD1. CDR1 is SGDLS and CDR2 is YYNGEE in the germline V gene. After removal of 0 bases from V and 1 base from J, the junction contained 4 bases not matched to a gene. This CDR3 has 15 residues. The CDR3 here is CASSVGDSTSYEQYF. The CDR3 region has the DNA TGTGCCAGCAGCGTAGGGGACAGTACTTCCTACGAGCAGTACTTC. The full variable domain, its missing parts supplied by reference TRBV9 and TRBJ2-7, is DSGVTQTPKHLITATGQRVTLRCSPRSGDLSVYWYQQSLDQGLQFLIQYYNGEERAKGNILERFSAQQFPDLHSELNLSSLELGDSALYFCASSVGDSTSYEQYFGPGTRLTVT.

This chain connects TRBV15 to TRBJ1-6, with D possibly matching TRBD1 (6 bases). Looked up from germline, CDR1 is LNHNV and CDR2 is YYDKDF (reference sequence). V gave up 0 bases and J gave up 6 bases, with 18 bases separating them. This CDR3 is 18 amino acids long. In DNA form, the CDR3 reads TGTGCCACCAGCAGAGAGCCCCGGGACAACGTTCGTAATTCACCCCTCCACTTT. This translates into CATSREPRDNVRNSPLHF.

The V gene is TRBV13, the J gene TRBJ2-1; 9 nucleotides match TRBD1. Germline CDR1 reads PRHDT; CDR2 reads FYEKMQ (reference sequence). The CDR3 runs 16 residues. With V trimmed by 1 base and J by 9 bases, 10 bases remained unmatched. CDR3 loop: CASSLVRGQGSGEQFF. In DNA, the CDR3 is TGTGCCAGCAGCTTAGTTAGGGGACAGGGTAGTGGTGAGCAGTTCTTC.

The chain is built from TRBV6-5 and TRBJ1-1, with D unresolved. Germline values: CDR1 MNHEY, CDR2 SVGAGI. The CDR3 has 14 amino acids. Trimming stripped 5 bases from V and 0 bases from J, with 10 bases between. CDR3 coding DNA: TGTGCCAGCAGTAGGAGTACGCTGAACACTGAAGCTTTCTTT. Protein sequence: CASSRSTLNTEAFF.

The chain recombines TRBV5-1 with TRBJ1-2; possible D gene TRBD1, 6 bases. Trimming pared 0 bases from V and 0 bases from J, leaving 12 bases between. Germline V gene data show CDR1 as SGHRS and CDR2 as YFSETQ. The CDR3 totals 16 residues. CDR3 DNA: TGCGCCAGCAGCTTGGCGCTGGGGGGGCCTAACTATGGCTACACCTTC. Residues: CASSLALGGPNYGYTF. Supplemented by reference TRBV5-1 and TRBJ1-2, the full variable domain reads KAGVTQTPRYLIKTRGQQVTLSCSPISGHRSVSWYQQTPGQGLQFLFEYFSETQRNKGNFPGRFSGRQFSNSRSEMNVSTLELGDSALYLCASSLALGGPNYGYTFGSGTRLTVV.

This clone appeared a single time. The CDR3 here is CASSTQGTYNEQFF. DNA of the CDR3: TGTGCCAGCTCAACCCAGGGGACCTACAATGAGCAGTTCTTC. V gene TRBV18 combines with J gene TRBJ2-1; a possible D gene is TRBD1 (6 bases). The germline V gene has CDR1 KGHSH and CDR2 LQKENI. V was pared by 5 bases and J by 2 bases, with 10 bases between. The CDR3 is made up of 14 amino acids.

Only a few counts were recorded for this clone. The rearrangement uses TRBV21-1 and TRBJ1-2; the table's D call TRBD1 went unverified against the DNA. TRBV21-1 is recorded as a pseudogene. The CDR3 is 16 residues long. The CDR3 reads CASSKDGQGAYDGYTF. The CDR3 DNA follows: TGTGCCAGCAGCAAAGACGGACAGGGGGCTTACGATGGCTACACCTTC.

This chain links TRBV12-3 or TRBV12-4 with TRBJ2-5, with a possible D match to TRBD1 (5 bases). V lost 6 bases and J lost 6, with 11 bases in between. The CDR3 is 12 residues long. CDR3: CASSPDSQTQYF. The CDR3 DNA is TGTGCCAGCAGCCCCGACAGTCAGACCCAGTACTTC.

CDR3 in DNA: TGTGCCCGATCCACAGGGGACGGGGGAAACACCATATATTTT. This sequence encodes CARSTGDGGNTIYF. The chain is built from TRBV2 and TRBJ1-3; 7 nucleotides match TRBD1. The CDR3 runs 14 residues. V lost 11 bases and J lost 4; bases outside the gene matches: 11. Germline CDR1 SNHLY, CDR2 FYNNEI.

The chain employs TRBV6-5 and TRBJ1-2; D unclear. V lost 2 bases, J lost 8 bases, and 21 bases lay in between. CDR1 and CDR2 (germline): MNHEY, SVGAGI. This CDR3 spans 16 amino acids. In DNA, the CDR3 is TGTGCCAGCAGTTACGATCTCGGGCGGGGTTACGGGGGCTACACCTTC. Amino acids: CASSYDLGRGYGGYTF.